The next 27 T cell receptor beta chains were all read from a single sample in a study of response to subunit inactivated influenza vaccine (dated by TCRdb to the late 2010s). Library preparation used RT-PCR. This sample was sequenced with an Illumina HiSeq 2500. TCRdb itself trimmed the public reads at Q25 with fastp, ran MiXCR and retained productive beta chains. Rows with one shared CDR3 protein collapse into an entry with the most common genes and DNA. This sample comprises roughly 160,000 distinct CDR3 sequences, approximately 11% of them detected only once. The top ten hold around an eighth of the sample. The meaning of the sample's time point label: around 45 days after influenza vaccine administration. The material was non-naive T cells sorted from PBMCs, obtained roughly 48 days after vaccination. The meaning of the sample's cell subset or site label: memory T cell fraction. Receptors were obtained from a man aged 50-60 years who received an inactivated influenza vaccine. Donor details come from another sample of the same person, matched by shared clones.

A few counts support this clonotype. The CDR3 sequence is CASSELDSLGTGELFF. In DNA form, the CDR3 reads TGCGCCAGCAGCGAATTGGACAGTTTAGGCACCGGGGAGCTGTTTTTT. The chain combines TRBV5-1 with TRBJ2-2; TRBD1 might be the D (6 bases). The V and J ends lost 4 bases and 4 bases respectively, with 17 bases between them. Germline-derived CDR1 and CDR2 are SGHRS and YFSETQ. This CDR3 comprises 16 residues.

CDR3 nucleotide sequence: TGTGCCAGCTCACCATCCGGCAGCCAGTCCTACGAGCAGTACTTC. Its translation is CASSPSGSQSYEQYF. This chain links TRBV18 with TRBJ2-7; no definite D call. Per the germline V gene, CDR1 is KGHSH and CDR2 is LQKENI. V dropped 2 bases and J dropped 1 base, with 12 bases sitting between them. CDR3 length equals 15 residues.

The V gene is TRBV18, the J gene TRBJ1-2; D may be TRBD1 (5 bases). CDR1 is KGHSH and CDR2 is LQKENI in the germline V gene. The length of the CDR3 is 16 residues. Trimming cost V 0 bases and J 6 bases, with 17 bases left between them. The CDR3 DNA reads TGTGCCAGCTCACCACCGTGGAGGGGCGGCTTTCATGGCTACACCTTC. Translation: CASSPPWRGGFHGYTF. The whole variable domain, filled in from reference TRBV18 and TRBJ1-2, reads NAGVMQNPRHLVRRRGQEARLRCSPMKGHSHVYWYRQLPEEGLKFMVYLQKENIIDESGMPKERFSAEFPKEGPSILRIQQVVRGDSAAYFCASSPPWRGGFHGYTFGSGTRLTVV.

V is TRBV20-1 and J is TRBJ1-5; 7 bases align to TRBD1. V dropped 3 bases and J dropped 4; count of bases not matched to a gene: 6. This CDR3 contains 14 residues. Germline CDR1 is DFQATT and CDR2 is SNEGSKA (reference sequence). The CDR3, as DNA: TGCAGTGCTAGCCCACAGGGACAGAATCAGCCCCAGCATTTT. It codes for CSASPQGQNQPQHF.

This clonotype has a handful of counts. The V and J genes are TRBV24-1 and TRBJ2-5; 8 positions match TRBD2. V lost 4 bases and J lost 5; bases outside the gene matches: 11. The germline CDR1 and CDR2 sequences are KGHDR and SFDVKD. The CDR3 extends over 16 amino acids. The CDR3 reads CATSESSGSRWETQYF. DNA of the CDR3: TGTGCCACCAGTGAATCAAGCGGGAGTAGATGGGAGACCCAGTACTTC.

This clonotype was seen at least ten times. J is TRBJ2-7 and V is TRBV7-2; TRBD1 matches 7 bases. Germline V gene data show CDR1 as SGHTA and CDR2 as FQGNSA. The CDR3 totals 13 residues. The junction had 6 bases not matched to a gene; V was cut back by 5 bases and J by 5 bases. CDR3 DNA sequence: TGTGCCAGCAGCCAGAACAGGGGTGACGAGCAGTACTTC. Its translation: CASSQNRGDEQYF.

The genes are TRBV5-6 and TRBJ1-6; TRBD1 might be the D (5 bases). Germline V CDR1 and CDR2: SGHDT, YYEEEE. Trimming stripped 3 bases from V and 6 bases from J, with 10 bases between. The CDR3 totals 14 residues. Here the CDR3 reads CASSYIQVNSPLHF. CDR3 sequence (DNA): TGTGCCAGCAGCTATATACAGGTTAATTCACCCCTCCACTTT. Drawing the rest from reference TRBV5-6 and TRBJ1-6, the complete variable domain is DAGVTQSPTHLIKTRGQQVTLRCSPKSGHDTVSWYQQALGQGPQFIFQYYEEEERQRGNFPDRFSGHQFPNYSSELNVNALLLGDSALYLCASSYIQVNSPLHFGNGTRLTVT.

V gene TRBV20-1 combines with J gene TRBJ1-4, with 8 bases lining up with TRBD1. This CDR3 is 13 amino acids long. Germline assignment: CDR1 DFQATT and CDR2 SNEGSKA (reference sequence). J gave up 3 bases and V 5 bases, and 2 bases lay outside the gene matches. The CDR3 bases are TGCAGTGCTTCGGGACAGGCTAATGAAAAACTGTTTTTT. It translates to CSASGQANEKLFF.

The V call is TRBV20-1, the J call TRBJ2-1; D perhaps matches TRBD2 (7 bases). The CDR3 runs to 17 residues. V was shortened by 6 bases and J by 0 bases, with 21 bases between the two germline ends. The germline CDR1 and CDR2 sequences are DFQATT and SNEGSKA (reference sequence). The CDR3 reads CSAPRRGRESSYNEQFF. For the CDR3, the DNA is TGCAGTGCCCCCCGGCGGGGGCGGGAAAGCTCCTACAATGAGCAGTTCTTC.

This sequence joins TRBV24-1 and TRBJ2-2; no reliable D call. Germline CDR1 is KGHDR and CDR2 is SFDVKD. The CDR3 totals 13 residues. Trimming shortened V by 10 bases and J by 8 bases, and 16 bases separated the two germline ends. CDR3 in amino acids: CATTKGLGGELFF. For the CDR3, the DNA is TGTGCCACTACAAAGGGTTTAGGAGGGGAGCTGTTTTTT.

The chain carries TRBV4-1 and TRBJ2-3; TRBD2 matches 8 bases. The V segment lost 4 bases and the J segment 8 bases; nucleotides outside the gene matches: 8. The CDR3 is made up of 14 amino acids. Germline V gene data show CDR1 as MGHRA and CDR2 as YSYEKL. CDR3 in amino acids: CASSLPASGPTQYF. The DNA for the CDR3 is TGCGCCAGCAGCCTGCCGGCTAGCGGGCCTACGCAGTATTTT.

V usage is TRBV6-1 and J usage is TRBJ1-2; no reliable D call. V lost 6 bases, J lost 8 bases, and 16 bases lay in between. The CDR3 contains 13 residues. Germline lookup yields CDR1 MNHNS and CDR2 SASEGT. The CDR3 loop reads CASSRRGQGGYTF. The CDR3 DNA sequence: TGTGCCAGCAGCCGAAGAGGGCAAGGAGGCTACACCTTC.

This clonotype was recorded at least ten times. V gene TRBV6-2 or TRBV6-3 combines with J gene TRBJ2-7, with 8 positions matching TRBD1. The germline gives CDR1 MNHEY, CDR2 SVGEGT. The CDR3 length is 16 residues. V lost 2 bases, J lost 4 bases, and 10 bases stayed unmatched. The CDR3 bases are TGTGCCAGCAGTTACGACAGGGGTCTGAATTTGTACGAGCAGTACTTC. Translating gives CASSYDRGLNLYEQYF.

This clonotype was recorded a few times. J is TRBJ2-1 and V is TRBV29-1, with 7 bases identical to TRBD2. Trimming removed 4 bases from V and 5 bases from J; junction bases left unmatched: 2. CDR3 size: 12 residues. The germline CDR1 and CDR2 sequences are SQVTM and ANQGSEA. CDR3 DNA sequence: TGCAGCGTTGGGCGGGAGAACAATGAGCAGTTCTTC. The encoded protein is CSVGRENNEQFF.

The genes are TRBV27 and TRBJ2-1; possibly TRBD1 for D (5 bases). Trimming cost V 5 bases and J 9 bases, with 11 bases left between them. Germline CDR1 MNHEY, CDR2 SMNVEV (reference sequence). This CDR3 has 12 residues. This CDR3 reads CASSHPGFEQFF. The CDR3 nucleotides read TGTGCCAGCAGTCATCCAGGGTTTGAGCAGTTCTTC.

This clonotype was detected only a few times. The chain combines TRBV7-2 with TRBJ2-2, with 7 bases fitting TRBD1. CDR3 length: 14 amino acids. Germline lookup yields CDR1 SGHTA and CDR2 FQGNSA. V dropped 5 bases and J dropped 4; count of bases not matched to a gene: 4. The DNA of the CDR3 is TGTGCCAGCAGCATAGGGGGCTTCACCGGGGAGCTGTTTTTT. The encoded protein is CASSIGGFTGELFF.

V is TRBV4-1 and J is TRBJ2-7; D is uncertain. The CDR3 has 15 residues. V lost 2 bases to trimming and J lost 0 bases, with 11 bases between them. CDR1 MGHRA and CDR2 YSYEKL come from the germline V gene. CDR3 in DNA: TGCGCCAGCAGCCAACACAGTGAAAACTCCTACGAGCAGTACTTC. Translation gives CASSQHSENSYEQYF.

This clonotype has only a few counts. This chain links TRBV14 with TRBJ2-1, with TRBD1 as a possible D gene (6 bases). Germline CDR1 and CDR2: SGHDN and FVKESK. V gave up 3 bases and J gave up 13 bases, with 13 bases separating them. CDR3 size: 12 residues. The CDR3 nucleotides read TGTGCCAGCAGCCAGGTCGACAGGTCTCAGTTCTTC. Encoded protein: CASSQVDRSQFF.

This clonotype was seen many times. The J gene is TRBJ2-3, the V gene TRBV5-1; no definite D call. Germline loops: CDR1 SGHRS, CDR2 YFSETQ. This CDR3 is 11 amino acids long. Trimming removed 0 bases from V and 5 bases from J, with 1 base in between. CDR3 sequence reads: CASSLEDTQYF. The CDR3 region has the DNA TGCGCCAGCAGCTTGGAAGATACGCAGTATTTT.

The chain is built from TRBV6-2 or TRBV6-3 and TRBJ1-1; TRBD1 agrees at 10 bases. J gave up 5 bases and V 8 bases, and 8 bases lay outside the gene matches. This CDR3 is built from 14 residues. CDR1 MNHEY and CDR2 SVGEGT come from the germline V gene. The CDR3 DNA is TGTGCCAGCGGAAAGACAGGGGGCCGTACTGAAGCTTTCTTT. Protein sequence: CASGKTGGRTEAFF.

This clonotype was counted many times. This chain joins TRBV7-9 and TRBJ2-7; D is undetermined. Germline values: CDR1 SEHNR, CDR2 FQNEAQ (reference sequence). V gave up 11 bases and J gave up 0 bases, with 14 bases separating them. The CDR3 is 13 amino acids. CDR3 bases: TGTGCCGGCGTAGGTTTTAGCTCCTACGAGCAGTACTTC. It specifies CAGVGFSSYEQYF.

On this clonotype itself: A read error may account for a junction end that differs from germline. The chain has TRBV9 and TRBJ2-1; perhaps D is TRBD1 or TRBD2 (5 bases each). CDR1 SGDLS and CDR2 YYNGEE come from the germline V gene. The CDR3 totals 14 residues. CDR3 nucleotide sequence: TGTGCCAGCGGCGTAGGTGGGGGAGACAATGAGCAGTTCTTC. Its translation is CASGVGGGDNEQFF.

This clonotype appeared a few times. DNA for the CDR3: TGTGCCAGCAGTTTAACTGGACAGGGAAGGTGGAAGTTCTTC. This translates into CASSLTGQGRWKFF. The rearrangement links TRBV7-9 to TRBJ2-1; TRBD1 aligns across 8 bases. The CDR3 length is 14 residues. The trim removed 6 bases at V and 14 bases at J, leaving 15 bases unmatched. CDR1 is SEHNR and CDR2 is FQNEAQ in the germline V gene (reference sequence).

This clonotype was seen only a few times. The V call is TRBV4-3, the J call TRBJ2-7; D is perhaps TRBD2 (5 bases). The length of the CDR3 is 15 residues. Germline values: CDR1 LGHNA, CDR2 YSLEER. The V gene lost 2 bases and the J gene lost 2 bases, with 13 bases spanning the gap. The chain's CDR3 is CASSQSPQAAYEQYF. The DNA for the CDR3 is TGCGCCAGCAGCCAAAGCCCCCAAGCGGCCTACGAGCAGTACTTC.

This clonotype was counted at least ten times. V and J are TRBV2 and TRBJ1-2; D remains unclear. The ends were cut back, 7 bases at V and 2 bases at J, with 8 bases in the middle. The germline V gene encodes CDR1 SNHLY and CDR2 FYNNEI. The CDR3 spans 12 residues. CDR3 in DNA: TGTGCCAGCACTCTTACGAACTATGGCTACACCTTC. Amino acid sequence: CASTLTNYGYTF.

This sequence joins TRBV18 and TRBJ1-1; D is undetermined. This CDR3 comprises 12 residues. Trimming took 3 bases from V and 6 from J, leaving 8 bases between them. CDR1 and CDR2 (germline): KGHSH, LQKENI. CDR3 in amino acids: CASSPGTAEAFF. As DNA, the CDR3 is TGTGCCAGCTCACCCGGTACGGCTGAAGCTTTCTTT.

This clonotype was seen ten or more times. This rearrangement joins TRBV5-1 to TRBJ2-2; TRBD1 is a possible D gene (5 bases). V gave up 5 bases and J gave up 5 bases, with 16 bases separating them. Per germline, CDR1 SGHRS and CDR2 YFSETQ. This CDR3 comprises 15 residues. The CDR3 coding sequence is TGCGCCAGCAGTCGGACCAGGGAAGGGACCGGGGAGCTGTTTTTT. This sequence encodes CASSRTREGTGELFF.